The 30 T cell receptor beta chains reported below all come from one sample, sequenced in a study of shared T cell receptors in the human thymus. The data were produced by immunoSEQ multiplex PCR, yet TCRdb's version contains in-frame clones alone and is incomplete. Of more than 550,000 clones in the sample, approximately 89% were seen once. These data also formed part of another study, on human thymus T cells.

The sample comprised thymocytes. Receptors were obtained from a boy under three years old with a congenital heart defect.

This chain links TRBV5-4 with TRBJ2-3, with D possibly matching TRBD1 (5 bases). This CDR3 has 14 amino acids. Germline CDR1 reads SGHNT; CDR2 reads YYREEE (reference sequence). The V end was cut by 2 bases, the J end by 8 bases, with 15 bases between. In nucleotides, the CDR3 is TGTGCCAGCAGCTTCGACAGACCCCCGGTTACGCAGTATTTT. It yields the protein CASSFDRPPVTQYF. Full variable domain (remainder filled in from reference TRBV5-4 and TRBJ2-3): ETGVTQSPTHLIKTRGQQVTLRCSSQSGHNTVSWYQQALGQGPQFIFQYYREEENGRGNFPPRFSGLQFPNYSSELNVNALELDDSALYLCASSFDRPPVTQYFGPGTRLTVL.

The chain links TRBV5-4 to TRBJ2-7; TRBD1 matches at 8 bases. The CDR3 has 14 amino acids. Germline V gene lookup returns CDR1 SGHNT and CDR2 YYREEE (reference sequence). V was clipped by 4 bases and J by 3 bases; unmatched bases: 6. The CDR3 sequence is CASSLGDRGYEQYF. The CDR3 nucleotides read TGTGCCAGCAGCCTGGGAGACAGGGGCTACGAGCAGTACTTC.

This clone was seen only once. The CDR3 region is CASSFTGGRETQYF. For the CDR3, the DNA is TGTGCCAGCAGTTTCACAGGGGGGAGGGAGACCCAGTACTTC. The V gene is TRBV28, the J gene TRBJ2-7; TRBD1 matches 8 bases. The J call is uncertain, as TRBJ2-5 better fits the DNA end. The CDR3 consists of 14 residues. From germline, CDR1 is MDHEN and CDR2 SYDVKM.

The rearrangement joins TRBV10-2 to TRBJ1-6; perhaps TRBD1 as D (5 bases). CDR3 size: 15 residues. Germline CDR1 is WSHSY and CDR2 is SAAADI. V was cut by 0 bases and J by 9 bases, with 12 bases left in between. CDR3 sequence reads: CASSESAGVGSPLHF. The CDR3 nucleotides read TGCGCCAGCAGTGAGTCGGCGGGGGTCGGTTCACCCCTCCACTTT.

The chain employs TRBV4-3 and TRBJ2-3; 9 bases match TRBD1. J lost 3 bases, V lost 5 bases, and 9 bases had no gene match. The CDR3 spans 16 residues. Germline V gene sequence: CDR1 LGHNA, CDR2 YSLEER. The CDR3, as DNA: TGCGCCAGCAGCATTCGGGACAGGGCCAGAACAGATACGCAGTATTTT. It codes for CASSIRDRARTDTQYF.

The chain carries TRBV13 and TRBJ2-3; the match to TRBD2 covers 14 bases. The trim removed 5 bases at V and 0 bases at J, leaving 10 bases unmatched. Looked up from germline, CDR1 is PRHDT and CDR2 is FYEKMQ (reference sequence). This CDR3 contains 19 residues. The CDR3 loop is CASSAGTSGGLGSTDTQYF. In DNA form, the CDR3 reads TGTGCCAGCAGCGCCGGGACTAGCGGGGGTCTGGGGAGCACAGATACGCAGTATTTT. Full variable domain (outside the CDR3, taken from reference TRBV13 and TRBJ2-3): AAGVIQSPRHLIKEKRETATLKCYPIPRHDTVYWYQQGPGQDPQFLISFYEKMQSDKGSIPDRFSAQQFSDYHSELNMSSLELGDSALYFCASSAGTSGGLGSTDTQYFGPGTRLTVL.

CDR3 loop: CASSIRTSGSAVDTQYF. The CDR3 DNA reads as TGTGCCAGTAGTATCCGGACTAGCGGGAGTGCGGTAGATACGCAGTATTTT. The rearrangement uses TRBV19 and TRBJ2-3, with 13 positions matching TRBD2. Germline V CDR1 and CDR2: LNHDA, SQIVND (reference sequence). This CDR3 is built from 17 residues. The trim removed 3 bases at V and 5 bases at J, leaving 8 bases unmatched.

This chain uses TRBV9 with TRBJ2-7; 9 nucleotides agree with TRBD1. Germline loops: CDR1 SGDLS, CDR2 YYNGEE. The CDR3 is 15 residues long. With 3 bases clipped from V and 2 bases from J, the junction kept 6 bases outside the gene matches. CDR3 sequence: CASSAGQGRTYEQYF. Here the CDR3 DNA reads TGTGCCAGCAGCGCAGGACAGGGGCGAACCTACGAGCAGTACTTC.

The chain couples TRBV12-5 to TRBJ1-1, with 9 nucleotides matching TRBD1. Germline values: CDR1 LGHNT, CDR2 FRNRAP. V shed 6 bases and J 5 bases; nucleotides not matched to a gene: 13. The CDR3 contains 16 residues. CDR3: CASGVLDGTGRTEAFF. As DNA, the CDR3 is TGTGCTAGTGGCGTTCTTGACGGGACAGGGAGGACTGAAGCTTTCTTT.

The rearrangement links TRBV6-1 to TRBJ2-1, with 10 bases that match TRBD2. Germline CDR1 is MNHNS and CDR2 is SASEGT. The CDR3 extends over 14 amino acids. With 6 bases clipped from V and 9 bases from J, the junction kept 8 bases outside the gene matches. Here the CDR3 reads CASSTGTSVREQFF. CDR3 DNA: TGTGCCAGCAGCACCGGGACTAGCGTCCGTGAGCAGTTCTTC.

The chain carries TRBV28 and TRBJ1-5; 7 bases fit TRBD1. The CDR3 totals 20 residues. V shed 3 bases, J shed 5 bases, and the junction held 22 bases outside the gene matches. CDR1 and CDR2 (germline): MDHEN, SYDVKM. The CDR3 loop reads CASSFSLLANGGGSHQPQHF. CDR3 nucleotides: TGTGCCAGCAGTTTTTCGCTCCTGGCCAACGGAGGGGGCAGCCATCAGCCCCAGCATTTT.

CDR3 bases: TGCGCCAGCAGCACCGGACTAAGGACCCCGGCGCCCGGCAAAGGCTCCTACGAGCAGTACTTC. Translation gives CASSTGLRTPAPGKGSYEQYF. The rearrangement links TRBV5-1 to TRBJ2-7, with D perhaps TRBD2 (6 bases). CDR3 length: 21 amino acids. CDR1 is SGHRS, CDR2 YFSETQ, per germline. Trimming left V 4 bases short and J 0 bases short, with 32 bases between. The whole variable domain, filled in from reference TRBV5-1 and TRBJ2-7, reads KAGVTQTPRYLIKTRGQQVTLSCSPISGHRSVSWYQQTPGQGLQFLFEYFSETQRNKGNFPGRFSGRQFSNSRSEMNVSTLELGDSALYLCASSTGLRTPAPGKGSYEQYFGPGTRLTVT.

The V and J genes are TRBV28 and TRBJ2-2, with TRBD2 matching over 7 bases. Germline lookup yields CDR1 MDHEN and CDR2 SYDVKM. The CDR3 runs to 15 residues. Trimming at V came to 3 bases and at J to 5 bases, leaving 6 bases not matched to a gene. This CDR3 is CASSFRGSETGELFF. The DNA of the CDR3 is TGTGCCAGCAGTTTTCGCGGGAGTGAAACCGGGGAGCTGTTTTTT.

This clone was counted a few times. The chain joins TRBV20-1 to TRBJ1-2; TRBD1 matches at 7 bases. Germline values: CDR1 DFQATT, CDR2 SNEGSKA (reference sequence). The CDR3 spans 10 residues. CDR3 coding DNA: TGCGGAGGGACAGATGATGGCTACACCTTC. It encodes CGGTDDGYTF.

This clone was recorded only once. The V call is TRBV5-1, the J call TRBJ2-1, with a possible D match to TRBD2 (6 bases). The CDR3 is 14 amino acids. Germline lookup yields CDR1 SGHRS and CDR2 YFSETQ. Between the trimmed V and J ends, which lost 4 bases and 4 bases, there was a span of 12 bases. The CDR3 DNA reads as TGCGCCAGCAGCCAGAGCGGGCCATACAATGAGCAGTTCTTC. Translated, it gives CASSQSGPYNEQFF.

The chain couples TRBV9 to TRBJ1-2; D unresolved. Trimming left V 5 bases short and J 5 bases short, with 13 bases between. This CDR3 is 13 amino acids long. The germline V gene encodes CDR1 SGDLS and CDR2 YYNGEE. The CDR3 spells CASSPWGGYGYTF. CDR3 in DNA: TGTGCCAGCAGTCCCTGGGGAGGGTATGGCTACACCTTC.

DNA for the CDR3: TGTGCCAGCAGTGAAGCCGACGAGGAACTAGCGGGAGGGTGGTGTACGCAGTATTTT. This encodes CASSEADEELAGGWCTQYF. V gene TRBV6-1 combines with J gene TRBJ2-3, with TRBD2 matching over 13 bases. The germline CDR1 and CDR2 sequences are MNHNS and SASEGT. With V trimmed by 0 bases and J by 8 bases, 14 bases remained unmatched. This CDR3 spans 19 amino acids.

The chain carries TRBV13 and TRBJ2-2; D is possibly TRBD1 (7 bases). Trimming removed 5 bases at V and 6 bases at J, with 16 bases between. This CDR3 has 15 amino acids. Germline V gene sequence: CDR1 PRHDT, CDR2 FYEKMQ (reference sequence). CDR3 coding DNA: TGTGCCAGCAGCCCATACAGGGGAGGTGCCGGGGAGCTGTTTTTT. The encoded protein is CASSPYRGGAGELFF. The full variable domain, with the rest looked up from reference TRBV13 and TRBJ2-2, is AAGVIQSPRHLIKEKRETATLKCYPIPRHDTVYWYQQGPGQDPQFLISFYEKMQSDKGSIPDRFSAQQFSDYHSELNMSSLELGDSALYFCASSPYRGGAGELFFGEGSRLTVL.

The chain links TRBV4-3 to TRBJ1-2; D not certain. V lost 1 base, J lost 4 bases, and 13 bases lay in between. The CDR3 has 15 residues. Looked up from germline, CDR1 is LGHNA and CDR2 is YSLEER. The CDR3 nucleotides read TGCGCCAGCAGCCAAGTTGCGTGGGAGTCCTATGGCTACACCTTC. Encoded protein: CASSQVAWESYGYTF.

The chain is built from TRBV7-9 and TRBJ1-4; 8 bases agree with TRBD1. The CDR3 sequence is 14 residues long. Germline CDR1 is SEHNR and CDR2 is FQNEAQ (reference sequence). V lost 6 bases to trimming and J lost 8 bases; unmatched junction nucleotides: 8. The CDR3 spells CASSTDRANEKLFF. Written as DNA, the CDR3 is TGTGCCAGCAGTACGGACAGGGCGAACGAAAAACTGTTTTTT. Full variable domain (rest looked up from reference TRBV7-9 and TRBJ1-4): DTGVSQNPRHKITKRGQNVTFRCDPISEHNRLYWYRQTLGQGPEFLTYFQNEAQLEKSRLLSDRFSAERPKGSFSTLEIQRTEQGDSAMYLCASSTDRANEKLFFGSGTQLSVL.

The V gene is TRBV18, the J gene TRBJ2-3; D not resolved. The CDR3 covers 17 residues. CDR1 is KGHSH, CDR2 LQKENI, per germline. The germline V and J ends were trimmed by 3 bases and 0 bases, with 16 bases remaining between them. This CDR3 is CASSPRLHITSTDTQYF. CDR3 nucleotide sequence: TGTGCCAGCTCACCCAGGCTACACATCACTAGCACAGATACGCAGTATTTT.

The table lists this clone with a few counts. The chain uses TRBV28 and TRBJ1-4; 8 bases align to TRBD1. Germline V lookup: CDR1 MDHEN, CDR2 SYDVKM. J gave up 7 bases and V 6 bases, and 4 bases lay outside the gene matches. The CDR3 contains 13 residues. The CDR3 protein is CASRTGTGEKLFF. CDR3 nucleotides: TGTGCCAGCAGAACCGGGACAGGTGAAAAACTGTTTTTT.

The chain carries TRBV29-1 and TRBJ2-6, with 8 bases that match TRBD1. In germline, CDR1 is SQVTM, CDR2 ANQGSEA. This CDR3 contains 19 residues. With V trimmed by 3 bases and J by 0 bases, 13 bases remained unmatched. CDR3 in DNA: TGCAGCGTTGACGATGGGCAGGGGGCATACCTCTCTGGGGCCAACGTCCTGACTTTC. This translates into CSVDDGQGAYLSGANVLTF.

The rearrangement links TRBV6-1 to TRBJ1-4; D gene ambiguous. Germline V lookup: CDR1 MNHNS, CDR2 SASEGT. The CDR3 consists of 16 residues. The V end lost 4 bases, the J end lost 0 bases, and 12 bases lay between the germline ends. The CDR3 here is CASSGYLRSTNEKLFF. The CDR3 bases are TGTGCCAGCAGTGGGTATTTGAGATCAACTAATGAAAAACTGTTTTTT.

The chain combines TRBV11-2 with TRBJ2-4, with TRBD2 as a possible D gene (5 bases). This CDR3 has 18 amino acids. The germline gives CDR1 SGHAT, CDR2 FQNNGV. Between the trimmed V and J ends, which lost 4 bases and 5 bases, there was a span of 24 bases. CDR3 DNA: TGTGCCAGCAGCTCCACTCCGAGGGCGGGCCTTTGGGAAAACATTCAGTACTTC. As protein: CASSSTPRAGLWENIQYF.

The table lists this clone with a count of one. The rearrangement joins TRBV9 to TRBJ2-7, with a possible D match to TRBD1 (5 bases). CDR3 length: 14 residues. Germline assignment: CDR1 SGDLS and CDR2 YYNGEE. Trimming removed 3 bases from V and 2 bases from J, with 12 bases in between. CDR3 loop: CASSASDRTYEQYF. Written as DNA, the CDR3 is TGTGCCAGCAGCGCCTCAGACAGAACCTACGAGCAGTACTTC.

CDR3 coding DNA: TGTGCCAGCACCACAACAGGGGACGGGGGTCAGCCCCAGCATTTT. This sequence encodes CASTTTGDGGQPQHF. The J gene is TRBJ1-5, the V gene TRBV28; 7 bases align to TRBD1. The junction had 12 bases not matched to a gene; V was cut back by 7 bases and J by 6 bases. The germline V gene encodes CDR1 MDHEN and CDR2 SYDVKM. The CDR3 loop spans 15 amino acids.

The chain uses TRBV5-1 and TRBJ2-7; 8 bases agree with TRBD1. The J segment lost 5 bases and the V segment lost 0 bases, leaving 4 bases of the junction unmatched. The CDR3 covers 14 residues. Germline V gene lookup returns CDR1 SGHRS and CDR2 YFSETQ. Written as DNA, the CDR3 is TGCGCCAGCAGCTTGGAACAGGGGGGCCACGAGCAGTACTTC. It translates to CASSLEQGGHEQYF.

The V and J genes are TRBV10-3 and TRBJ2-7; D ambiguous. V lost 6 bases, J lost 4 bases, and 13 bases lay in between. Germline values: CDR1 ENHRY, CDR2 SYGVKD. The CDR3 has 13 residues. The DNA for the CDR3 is TGTGCCATCAGCGCAGGAACTCTTTACGAGCAGTACTTC. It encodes CAISAGTLYEQYF.

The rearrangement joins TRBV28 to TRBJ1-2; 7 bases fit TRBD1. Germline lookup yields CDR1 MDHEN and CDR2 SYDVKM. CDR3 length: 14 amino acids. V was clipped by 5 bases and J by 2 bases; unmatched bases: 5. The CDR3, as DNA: TGTGCCAGCAGTGAATCAGGGGGAAACTATGGCTACACCTTC. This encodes CASSESGGNYGYTF.